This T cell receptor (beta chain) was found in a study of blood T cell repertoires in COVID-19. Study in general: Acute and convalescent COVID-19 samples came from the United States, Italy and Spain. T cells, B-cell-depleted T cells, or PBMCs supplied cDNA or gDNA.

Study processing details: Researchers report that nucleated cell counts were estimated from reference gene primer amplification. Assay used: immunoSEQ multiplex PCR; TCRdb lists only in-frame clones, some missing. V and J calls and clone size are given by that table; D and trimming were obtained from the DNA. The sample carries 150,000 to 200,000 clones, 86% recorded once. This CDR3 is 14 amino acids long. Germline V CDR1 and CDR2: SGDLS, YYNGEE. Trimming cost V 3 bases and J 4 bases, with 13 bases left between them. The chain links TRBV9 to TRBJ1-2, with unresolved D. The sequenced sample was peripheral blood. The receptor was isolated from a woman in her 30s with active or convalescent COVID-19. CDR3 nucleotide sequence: TGTGCCAGCAGCGCCCCCCCCGGGTCCTATGGCTACACCTTC. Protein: CASSAPPGSYGYTF.